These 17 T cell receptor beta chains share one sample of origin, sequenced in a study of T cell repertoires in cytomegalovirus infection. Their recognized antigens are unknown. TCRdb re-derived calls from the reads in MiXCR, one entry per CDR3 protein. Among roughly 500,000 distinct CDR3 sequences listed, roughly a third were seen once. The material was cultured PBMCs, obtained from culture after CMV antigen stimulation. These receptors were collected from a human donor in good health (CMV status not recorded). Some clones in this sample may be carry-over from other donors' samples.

CDR3 sequence (DNA): TGTGCCACCAGCAGAGATCGAGGGCTAGCGAGAGGGCCACGAAGAGTGACCCAGTACTTC. Protein sequence: CATSRDRGLARGPRRVTQYF. The gene calls are TRBV15 and TRBJ2-5; a possible D gene is TRBD2 (6 bases). The CDR3 is 20 residues long. V dropped 0 bases and J dropped 7 bases, with 30 bases sitting between them. In germline, CDR1 is LNHNV, CDR2 YYDKDF (reference sequence). The full variable domain, in which reference TRBV15 and TRBJ2-5 provide the parts outside the CDR3, is DAMVIQNPRYQVTQFGKPVTLSCSQTLNHNVMYWYQQKSSQAPKLLFHYYDKDFNNEADTPDNFQSRRPNTSFCFLDIRSPGLGDTAMYLCATSRDRGLARGPRRVTQYFGPGTRLLVL.

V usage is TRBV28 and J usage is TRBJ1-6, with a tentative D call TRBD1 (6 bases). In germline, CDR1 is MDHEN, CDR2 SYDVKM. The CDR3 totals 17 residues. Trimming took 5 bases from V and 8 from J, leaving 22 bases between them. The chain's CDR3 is CASSPPGAGRKDSPLHF. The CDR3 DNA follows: TGTGCCAGCAGTCCCCCAGGGGCAGGAAGGAAGGATTCACCCCTCCACTTT.

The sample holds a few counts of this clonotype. This chain's CDR3 is CATSRTGERDYGYTF. CDR3 DNA: TGTGCCACCAGCAGGACAGGGGAGCGCGACTATGGCTACACCTTC. This chain uses TRBV15 with TRBJ1-2; the match to TRBD1 covers 8 bases. The V segment lost 3 bases and the J segment 3 bases; nucleotides outside the gene matches: 6. CDR3 size: 15 residues. Per germline, CDR1 LNHNV and CDR2 YYDKDF (reference sequence).

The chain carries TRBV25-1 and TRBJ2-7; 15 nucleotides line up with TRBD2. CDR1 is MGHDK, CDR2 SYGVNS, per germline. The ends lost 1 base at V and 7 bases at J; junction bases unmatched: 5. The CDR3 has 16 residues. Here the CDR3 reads CASSEWGTSGRREQYF. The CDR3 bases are TGTGCCAGCAGTGAATGGGGGACTAGCGGGAGGAGGGAGCAGTACTTC.

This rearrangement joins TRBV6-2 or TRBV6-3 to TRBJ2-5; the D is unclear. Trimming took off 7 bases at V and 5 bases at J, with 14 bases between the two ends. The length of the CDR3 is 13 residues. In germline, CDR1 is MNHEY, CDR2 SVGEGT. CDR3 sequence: CASTPVGQETQYF. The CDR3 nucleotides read TGTGCCAGCACCCCGGTAGGCCAGGAGACCCAGTACTTC.

CDR3 loop: CASSLGDSETQYF. The CDR3 nucleotides read TGTGCCAGCAGTTTAGGGGACTCCGAGACCCAGTACTTC. The gene calls are TRBV27 and TRBJ2-5; TRBD2 is a possible D gene (6 bases). The CDR3 loop spans 13 amino acids. Per germline, CDR1 MNHEY and CDR2 SMNVEV (reference sequence). V dropped 2 bases and J dropped 5 bases, with 9 bases sitting between them.

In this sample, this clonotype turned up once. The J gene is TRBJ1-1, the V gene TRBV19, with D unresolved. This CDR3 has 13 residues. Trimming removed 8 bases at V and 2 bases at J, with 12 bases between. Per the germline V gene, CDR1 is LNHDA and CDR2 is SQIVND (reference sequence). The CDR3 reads CASSRISNTEAFF. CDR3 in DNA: TGTGCCAGTTCTAGGATCAGCAACACTGAAGCTTTCTTT.

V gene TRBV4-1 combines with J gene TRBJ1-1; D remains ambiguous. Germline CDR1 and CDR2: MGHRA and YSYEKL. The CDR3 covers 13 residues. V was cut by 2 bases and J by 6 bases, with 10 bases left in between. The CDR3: CASSQLIKAEAFF. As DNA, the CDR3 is TGCGCCAGCAGCCAATTAATCAAAGCTGAAGCTTTCTTT.

CDR3 sequence: CASRVAGTTDTQYF. The CDR3 nucleotides are TGTGCCAGCCGCGTGGCGGGGACTACAGATACGCAGTATTTT. The V gene is TRBV12-3 or TRBV12-4, the J gene TRBJ2-3; possibly TRBD2 for D (6 bases). The CDR3 length is 14 residues. Trimming removed 8 bases from V and 3 bases from J, with 15 bases in between.

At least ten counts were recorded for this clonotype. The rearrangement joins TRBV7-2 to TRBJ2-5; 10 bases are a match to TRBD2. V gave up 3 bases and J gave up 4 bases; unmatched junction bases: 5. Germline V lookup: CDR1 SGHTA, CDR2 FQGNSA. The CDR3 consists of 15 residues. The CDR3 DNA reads TGTGCCAGCAGCTTGAGTAGCGGGGGGCGAGAGACCCAGTACTTC. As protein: CASSLSSGGRETQYF.

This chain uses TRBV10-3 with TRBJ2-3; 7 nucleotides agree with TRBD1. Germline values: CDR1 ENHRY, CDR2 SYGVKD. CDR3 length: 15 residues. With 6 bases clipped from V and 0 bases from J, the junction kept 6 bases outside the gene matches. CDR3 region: CAISDGQDSTDTQYF. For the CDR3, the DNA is TGTGCCATCAGCGACGGACAGGACAGCACAGATACGCAGTATTTT.

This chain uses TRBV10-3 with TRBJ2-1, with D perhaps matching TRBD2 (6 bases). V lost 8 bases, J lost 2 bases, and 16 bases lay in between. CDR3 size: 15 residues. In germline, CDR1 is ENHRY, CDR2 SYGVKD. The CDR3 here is CAIRRGGEPYNEQFF. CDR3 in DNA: TGTGCCATCCGGAGGGGCGGAGAGCCCTACAATGAGCAGTTCTTC.

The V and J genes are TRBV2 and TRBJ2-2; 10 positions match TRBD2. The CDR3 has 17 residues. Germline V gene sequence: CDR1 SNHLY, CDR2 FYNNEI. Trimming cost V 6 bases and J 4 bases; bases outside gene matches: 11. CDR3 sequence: CASSVEGLAGVTGELFF. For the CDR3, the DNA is TGTGCCAGCAGCGTTGAGGGGCTAGCGGGAGTCACCGGGGAGCTGTTTTTT.

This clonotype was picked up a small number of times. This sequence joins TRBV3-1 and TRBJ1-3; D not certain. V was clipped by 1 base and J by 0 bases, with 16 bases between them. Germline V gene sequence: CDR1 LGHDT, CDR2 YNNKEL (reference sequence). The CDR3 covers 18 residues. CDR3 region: CASSQGTAGSPSGNTIYF. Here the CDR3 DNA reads TGTGCCAGCAGCCAAGGGACGGCAGGATCCCCCTCTGGAAACACCATATATTTT.

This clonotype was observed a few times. The CDR3: CASSFGGLNTGELFF. The CDR3 nucleotides are TGTGCCAGCAGTTTTGGGGGACTTAACACCGGGGAGCTGTTTTTT. This sequence joins TRBV12-3 or TRBV12-4 and TRBJ2-2, with TRBD2 as a possible D gene (6 bases). CDR3 length: 15 residues. Trimming took off 3 bases at V and 2 bases at J, with 10 bases between the two ends.

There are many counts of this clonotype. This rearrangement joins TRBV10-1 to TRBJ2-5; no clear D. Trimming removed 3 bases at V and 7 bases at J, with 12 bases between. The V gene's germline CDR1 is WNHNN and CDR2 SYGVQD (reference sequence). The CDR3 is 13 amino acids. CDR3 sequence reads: CASSEVPWGTQYF. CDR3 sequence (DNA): TGCGCCAGCAGTGAAGTCCCGTGGGGGACCCAGTACTTC.

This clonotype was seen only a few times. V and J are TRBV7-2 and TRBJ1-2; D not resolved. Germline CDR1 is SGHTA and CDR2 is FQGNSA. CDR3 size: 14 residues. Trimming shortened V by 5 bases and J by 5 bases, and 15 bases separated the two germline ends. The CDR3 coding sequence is TGTGCCAGCAGCCCCACGGTCTTTTTTTATGGCTACACCTTC. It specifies CASSPTVFFYGYTF. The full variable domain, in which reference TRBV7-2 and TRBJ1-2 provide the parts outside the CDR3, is GAGVSQSPSNKVTEKGKDVELRCDPISGHTALYWYRQSLGQGLEFLIYFQGNSAPDKSGLPSDRFSAERTGGSVSTLTIQRTQQEDSAVYLCASSPTVFFYGYTFGSGTRLTVV.